This T cell receptor (beta chain) was captured in a study of cytomegalovirus exposure and HLA in healthy donors. Study context: Previous work identified some 120 million unique TCR beta sequences from about 179 million T cells. The study, taken as a whole, reports: In a later analysis, V- and J-gene trimming of beta chains associated with a DCLRE1C missense variant, replicated independently. With high specificity and sensitivity, the classifier reportedly diagnosed cytomegalovirus status.

A word on this clone: The antigen is unknown.

The study ran its PCR with 60 Vbeta and 13 Jbeta primers. Some clones are missing from TCRdb's copy, which holds only in-frame ones; the method was immunoSEQ multiplex PCR. This sample yields roughly 200,000 clones, of which 70% to 80% are seen a single time; about 3% belongs to the top ten. Trimming cost V 6 bases and J 7 bases, with 16 bases left between them. Germline CDR1 and CDR2: SQVTM and ANQGSEA. CDR3 length: 13 residues. The chain couples TRBV29-1 to TRBJ2-1, with TRBD1 as a possible D gene (5 bases). Sequenced material: PBMCs. The origin of this receptor is a male donor in good health and CMV-seronegative. CDR3 nucleotides: TGCAGCGTCCAGGTGGTTAGGGGAAATGAGCAGTTCTTC. Residues: CSVQVVRGNEQFF.